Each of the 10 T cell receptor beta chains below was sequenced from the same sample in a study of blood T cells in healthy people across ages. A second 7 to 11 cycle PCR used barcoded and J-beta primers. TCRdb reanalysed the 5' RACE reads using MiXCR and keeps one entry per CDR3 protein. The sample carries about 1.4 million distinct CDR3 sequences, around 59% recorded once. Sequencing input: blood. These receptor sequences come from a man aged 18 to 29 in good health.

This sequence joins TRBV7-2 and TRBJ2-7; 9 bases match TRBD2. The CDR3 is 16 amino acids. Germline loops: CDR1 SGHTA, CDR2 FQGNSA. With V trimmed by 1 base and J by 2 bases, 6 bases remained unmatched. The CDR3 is CASSLGAGGATYEQYF. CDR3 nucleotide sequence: TGTGCCAGCAGCTTAGGGGCGGGGGGGGCAACCTACGAGCAGTACTTC.

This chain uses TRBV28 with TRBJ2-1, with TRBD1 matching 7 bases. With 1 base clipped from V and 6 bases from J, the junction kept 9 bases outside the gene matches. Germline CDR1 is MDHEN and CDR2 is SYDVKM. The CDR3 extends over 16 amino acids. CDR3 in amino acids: CASSLYGTVSGNEQFF. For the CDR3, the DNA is TGTGCCAGCAGTTTATACGGGACAGTCTCGGGCAATGAGCAGTTCTTC.

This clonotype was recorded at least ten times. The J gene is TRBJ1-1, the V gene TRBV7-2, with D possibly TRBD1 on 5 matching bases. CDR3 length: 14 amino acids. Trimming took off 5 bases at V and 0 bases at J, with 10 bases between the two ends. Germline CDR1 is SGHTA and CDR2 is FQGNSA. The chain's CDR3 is CASSPRGLNTEAFF. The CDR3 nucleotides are TGTGCCAGCAGCCCCCGGGGGTTGAACACTGAAGCTTTCTTT.

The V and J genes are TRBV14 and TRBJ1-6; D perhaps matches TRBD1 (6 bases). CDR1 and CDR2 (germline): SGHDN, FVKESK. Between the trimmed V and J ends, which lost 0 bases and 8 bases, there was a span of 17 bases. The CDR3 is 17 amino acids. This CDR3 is CASSQDFPRDIDSPLHF. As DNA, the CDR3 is TGTGCCAGCAGCCAAGATTTCCCTCGGGACATAGATTCACCCCTCCACTTT.

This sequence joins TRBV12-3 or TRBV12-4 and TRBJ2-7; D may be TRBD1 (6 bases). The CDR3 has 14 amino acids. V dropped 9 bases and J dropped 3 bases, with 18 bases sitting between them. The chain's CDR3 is CASSIGDTIYEQYF. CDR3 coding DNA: TGTGCCAGTAGTATAGGGGACACTATCTACGAGCAGTACTTC.

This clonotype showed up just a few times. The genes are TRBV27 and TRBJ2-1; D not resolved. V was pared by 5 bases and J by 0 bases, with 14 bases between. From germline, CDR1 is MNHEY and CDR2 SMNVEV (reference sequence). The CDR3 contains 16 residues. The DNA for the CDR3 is TGTGCCAGCAGTCTCCGATATCCTAGCTCCTACAATGAGCAGTTCTTC. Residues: CASSLRYPSSYNEQFF.

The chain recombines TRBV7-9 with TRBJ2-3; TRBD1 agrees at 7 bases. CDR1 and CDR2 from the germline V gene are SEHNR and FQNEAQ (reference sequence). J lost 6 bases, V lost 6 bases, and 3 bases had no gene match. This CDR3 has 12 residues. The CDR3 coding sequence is TGTGCCAGCAGAACAGGGGTGGATACGCAGTATTTT. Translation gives CASRTGVDTQYF.

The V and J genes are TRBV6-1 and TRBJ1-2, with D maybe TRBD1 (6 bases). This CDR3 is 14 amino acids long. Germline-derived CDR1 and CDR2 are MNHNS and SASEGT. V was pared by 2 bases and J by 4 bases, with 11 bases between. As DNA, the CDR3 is TGTGCCAGCAGTGAATTTCAGGGGACCTATGGCTACACCTTC. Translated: CASSEFQGTYGYTF.

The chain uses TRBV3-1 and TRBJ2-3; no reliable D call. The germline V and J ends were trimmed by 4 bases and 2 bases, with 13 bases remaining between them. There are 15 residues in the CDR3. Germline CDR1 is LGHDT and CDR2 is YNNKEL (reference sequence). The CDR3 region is CASSPRAEITDTQYF. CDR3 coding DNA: TGTGCCAGCAGCCCCCGGGCGGAGATCACAGATACGCAGTATTTT.

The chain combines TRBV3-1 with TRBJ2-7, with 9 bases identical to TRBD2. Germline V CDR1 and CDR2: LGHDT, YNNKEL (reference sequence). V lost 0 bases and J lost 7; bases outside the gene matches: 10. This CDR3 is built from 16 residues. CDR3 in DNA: TGTGCCAGCAGCCAAGATCTAAGCGGGGGGTCTGGGGAGCAGTACTTC. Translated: CASSQDLSGGSGEQYF.